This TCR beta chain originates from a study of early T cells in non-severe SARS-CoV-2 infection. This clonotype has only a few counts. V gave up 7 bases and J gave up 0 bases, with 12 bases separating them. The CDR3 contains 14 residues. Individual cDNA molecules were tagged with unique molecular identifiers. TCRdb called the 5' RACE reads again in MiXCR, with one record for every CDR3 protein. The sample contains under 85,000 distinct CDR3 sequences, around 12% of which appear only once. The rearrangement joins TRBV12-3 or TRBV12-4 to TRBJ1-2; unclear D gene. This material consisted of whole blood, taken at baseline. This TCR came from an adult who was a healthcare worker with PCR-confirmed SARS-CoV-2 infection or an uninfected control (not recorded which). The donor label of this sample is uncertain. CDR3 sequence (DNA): TGTGCCAGCACCCCCACGGGAGCTAACTATGGCTACACCTTC. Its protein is CASTPTGANYGYTF.